Shown below are 18 T cell receptor beta chains from a single sample sequenced in a study of control samples from healthy donors and cancer patients. TCRdb's copy holds only in-frame clones and misses some; the assay was immunoSEQ multiplex PCR. The sample gives around 170,000 clones, roughly 90% of which show up once; 0.68% is in the top ten. Input material: blood. The source is a woman aged 30 to 39 in good health.

In this sample, this clone turned up a few times. The V gene is TRBV5-1, the J gene TRBJ2-2; D perhaps matches TRBD2 (5 bases). From germline, CDR1 is SGHRS and CDR2 YFSETQ. This CDR3 comprises 13 residues. V gave up 5 bases and J gave up 1 base, with 6 bases separating them. CDR3 sequence reads: CASSRENTGELFF. The CDR3 nucleotides are TGCGCCAGCAGTCGGGAGAACACCGGGGAGCTGTTTTTT.

The chain is built from TRBV4-2 and TRBJ2-7; 10 bases map to TRBD2. Germline lookup yields CDR1 LGHNA and CDR2 YNFKEQ. V lost 4 bases to trimming and J lost 7 bases; unmatched junction nucleotides: 10. This CDR3 has 15 residues. Written as DNA, the CDR3 is TGTGCCAGCAGCCCCTTAGCGGGAGGAGCGGAAGAGCAGTACTTC. Protein sequence: CASSPLAGGAEEQYF.

The rearrangement joins TRBV15 to TRBJ1-1, with TRBD1 matching over 8 bases. The V and J ends lost 3 bases and 0 bases, in that order; junction bases with no gene match: 3. The V gene's germline CDR1 is LNHNV and CDR2 YYDKDF (reference sequence). CDR3 size: 15 residues. The CDR3 here is CATSSSGGMNTEAFF. The CDR3 DNA reads as TGTGCCACCAGCAGTTCAGGGGGCATGAACACTGAAGCTTTCTTT.

This clone was detected only a few times. CDR3 in amino acids: CSASHGAGEGGDTQYF. Here the CDR3 DNA reads TGCAGTGCTAGTCATGGCGCGGGAGAGGGTGGAGATACGCAGTATTTT. The chain couples TRBV20-1 to TRBJ2-3, with 7 bases aligning to TRBD2. V trimming: 3 bases; J trimming: 5 bases; junction bases outside the gene matches: 14. The CDR3 sequence is 16 residues long. Germline CDR1 reads DFQATT; CDR2 reads SNEGSKA (reference sequence).

This CDR3 reads CASRGTGGTEAFF. The DNA for the CDR3 is TGTGCCAGCAGGGGGACAGGGGGGACTGAAGCTTTCTTT. The V call is TRBV2, the J call TRBJ1-1; TRBD1 matches at 11 bases. The CDR3 length is 13 residues. Germline values: CDR1 SNHLY, CDR2 FYNNEI. The ends lost 6 bases at V and 5 bases at J; junction bases unmatched: 2.

This rearrangement joins TRBV27 to TRBJ1-5; D perhaps matches TRBD1 (6 bases). Germline CDR1 reads MNHEY; CDR2 reads SMNVEV (reference sequence). V dropped 3 bases and J dropped 3 bases, with 24 bases sitting between them. The CDR3 loop spans 19 amino acids. As DNA, the CDR3 is TGTGCCAGCAGTTTTGGTCCCGGGCCGGGACACAGAACCAATCAGCCCCAGCATTTT. Residues: CASSFGPGPGHRTNQPQHF.

The rearrangement links TRBV3-1 (or the pseudogene TRBV3-2) to TRBJ1-5; D gene uncertain. V gave up 3 bases and J gave up 4 bases, with 16 bases separating them. The V gene's germline CDR1 is LGHDT and CDR2 YNNKEL (reference sequence). The CDR3 is 16 residues long. In nucleotides, the CDR3 is TGTGCCAGCAGCCAGACGACGGGGTTGGAGAATCAGCCCCAGCATTTT. Translation gives CASSQTTGLENQPQHF.

The V call is TRBV27, the J call TRBJ2-1; 9 nucleotides align to TRBD2. Per the germline V gene, CDR1 is MNHEY and CDR2 is SMNVEV (reference sequence). The V segment lost 5 bases and the J segment 0 bases; nucleotides outside the gene matches: 8. The CDR3 covers 17 residues. The CDR3 sequence is CASSPGTSLSSYNEQFF. As DNA, the CDR3 is TGTGCCAGCAGTCCTGGGACTAGCTTAAGCTCCTACAATGAGCAGTTCTTC.

The chain has TRBV5-4 and TRBJ2-1; TRBD2 matches 9 bases. Germline CDR1 is SGHNT and CDR2 is YYREEE (reference sequence). The junction had 5 bases not matched to a gene; V was cut back by 0 bases and J by 4 bases. The CDR3 has 16 residues. CDR3 DNA: TGTGCCAGCAGCTTGGGGGGCGGGAGGGAGTACAATGAGCAGTTCTTC. As protein: CASSLGGGREYNEQFF.

The rearrangement joins TRBV10-3 to TRBJ1-6; tentative D call: TRBD1 (6 bases). The CDR3 contains 15 residues. Germline V gives CDR1 ENHRY, CDR2 SYGVKD. Trimming took 2 bases from V and 8 from J, leaving 13 bases between them. For the CDR3, the DNA is TGTGCCATCAGTGAGCTCTGGACAGACTATTCACCCCTCCACTTT. Residues: CAISELWTDYSPLHF.

This chain links TRBV19 with TRBJ1-2; perhaps TRBD1 as D (5 bases). Germline CDR1 LNHDA, CDR2 SQIVND (reference sequence). V was pared by 7 bases and J by 8 bases, with 32 bases between. The CDR3 totals 18 residues. The CDR3 DNA is TGTGCCAGTACGGAGGAGTGGGGACTCAGCCCCAGTCGGAGCGGCTACACCTTC. This encodes CASTEEWGLSPSRSGYTF.

This clone has just one count. The genes are TRBV6-5 and TRBJ1-5, with D uncertain. V lost 10 bases and J lost 2, with 12 bases in between. The germline CDR1 and CDR2 sequences are MNHEY and SVGAGI. The CDR3 spans 13 residues. CDR3 nucleotides: TGTGCCACCGGACCCGAGGGCAATCAGCCCCAGCATTTT. Translating gives CATGPEGNQPQHF.

As to this clone: This specimen includes other DNA sequences encoding the same CDR3. This sequence joins TRBV28 and TRBJ1-1; a weak D match, TRBD1 (5 bases). The germline gives CDR1 MDHEN, CDR2 SYDVKM. The V gene lost 4 bases and the J gene lost 10 bases, with 13 bases spanning the gap. There are 12 residues in the CDR3. CDR3 region: CASSSRVSGAFF. The CDR3 bases are TGTGCCAGCAGTTCCAGGGTAAGTGGAGCTTTCTTT.

This chain links TRBV7-9 with TRBJ2-5; 8 bases agree with TRBD1. The germline CDR1 and CDR2 sequences are SEHNR and FQNEAQ (reference sequence). V gave up 0 bases and J gave up 1 base; unmatched junction bases: 1. There are 15 residues in the CDR3. This CDR3 is CASSLAQGVQETQYF. CDR3 nucleotides: TGTGCCAGCAGCTTAGCACAGGGGGTCCAAGAGACCCAGTACTTC.

The CDR3 DNA reads as TGTGCCAGCAGTTGGGACCCTTACTCTGGAAACACCATATATTTT. As protein: CASSWDPYSGNTIYF. The genes are TRBV28 and TRBJ1-3, with D tentatively TRBD1 (5 bases). V dropped 4 bases and J dropped 0 bases, with 10 bases sitting between them. Germline V gene sequence: CDR1 MDHEN, CDR2 SYDVKM. The CDR3 is 15 residues long.

V usage is TRBV29-1 and J usage is TRBJ1-3, with 7 bases matching TRBD1. This CDR3 region has 13 residues. The J segment lost 7 bases and the V segment lost 6 bases, leaving 9 bases of the junction unmatched. CDR1 and CDR2 from the germline V gene are SQVTM and ANQGSEA. The CDR3: CSVTDRAGNTIYF. CDR3 DNA sequence: TGCAGCGTCACCGACAGGGCCGGGAACACCATATATTTT. The full variable domain, its missing parts supplied by reference TRBV29-1 and TRBJ1-3, is SAVISQKPSRDICQRGTSLTIQCQVDSQVTMMFWYRQQPGQSLTLIATANQGSEATYESGFVIDKFPISRPNLTFSTLTVSNMSPEDSSIYLCSVTDRAGNTIYFGEGSWLTVV.

The chain joins TRBV5-1 to TRBJ1-3; D not resolved. CDR3 length equals 14 residues. V lost 0 bases, J lost 8 bases, and 12 bases lay in between. CDR1 is SGHRS, CDR2 YFSETQ, per germline. Here the CDR3 reads CASSLGVGGDTIYF. The DNA of the CDR3 is TGCGCCAGCAGCTTGGGGGTCGGAGGAGACACCATATATTTT.

The chain uses TRBV27 and TRBJ1-3; 7 bases align to TRBD1. The CDR3 consists of 16 residues. Germline V gene data show CDR1 as MNHEY and CDR2 as SMNVEV (reference sequence). J was trimmed by 4 bases and V by 4 bases; bases with no gene match: 10. CDR3 sequence reads: CASSSLPTGLGNTIYF. In nucleotides, the CDR3 is TGTGCCAGCAGTTCCCTCCCGACAGGGCTCGGAAACACCATATATTTT.